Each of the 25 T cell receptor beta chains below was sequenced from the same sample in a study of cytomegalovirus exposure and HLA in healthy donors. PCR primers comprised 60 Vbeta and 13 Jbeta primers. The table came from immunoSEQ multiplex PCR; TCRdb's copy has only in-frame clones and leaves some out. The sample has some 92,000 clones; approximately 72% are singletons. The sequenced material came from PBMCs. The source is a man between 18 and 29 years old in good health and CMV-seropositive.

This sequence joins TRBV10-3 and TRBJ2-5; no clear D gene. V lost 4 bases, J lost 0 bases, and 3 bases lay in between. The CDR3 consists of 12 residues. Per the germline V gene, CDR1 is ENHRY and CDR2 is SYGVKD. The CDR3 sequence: CAISVNQETQYF. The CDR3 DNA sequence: TGTGCCATCAGTGTTAACCAAGAGACCCAGTACTTC.

CDR3 in amino acids: CASSLSDRANGYTF. CDR3 DNA sequence: TGTGCCAGCAGTTTAAGTGACAGGGCCAATGGCTACACCTTC. V usage is TRBV28 and J usage is TRBJ1-2; 7 bases are a match to TRBD1. The CDR3 consists of 14 residues. J gave up 6 bases and V 2 bases, and 6 bases lay outside the gene matches. Germline CDR1 and CDR2: MDHEN and SYDVKM.

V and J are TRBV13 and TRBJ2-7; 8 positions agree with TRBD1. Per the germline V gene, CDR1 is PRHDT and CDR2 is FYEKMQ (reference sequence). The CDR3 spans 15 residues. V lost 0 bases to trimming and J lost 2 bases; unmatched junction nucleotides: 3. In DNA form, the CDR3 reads TGTGCCAGCAGCTTAGGAATGGACAGGGCCTACGAGCAGTACTTC. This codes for CASSLGMDRAYEQYF.

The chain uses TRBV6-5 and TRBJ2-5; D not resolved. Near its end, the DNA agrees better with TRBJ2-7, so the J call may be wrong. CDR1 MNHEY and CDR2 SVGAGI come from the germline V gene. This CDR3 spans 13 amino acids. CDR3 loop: CASSYSPSYEQYF. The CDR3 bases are TGTGCCAGCAGTTACTCGCCAAGTTACGAGCAGTACTTC.

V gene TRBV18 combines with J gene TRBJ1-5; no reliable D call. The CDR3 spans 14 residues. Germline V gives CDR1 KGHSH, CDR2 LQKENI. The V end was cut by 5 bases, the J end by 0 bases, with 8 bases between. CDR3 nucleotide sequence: TGTGCCAGCTCAAGCAAGTATAGCAATCAGCCCCAGCATTTT. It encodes CASSSKYSNQPQHF.

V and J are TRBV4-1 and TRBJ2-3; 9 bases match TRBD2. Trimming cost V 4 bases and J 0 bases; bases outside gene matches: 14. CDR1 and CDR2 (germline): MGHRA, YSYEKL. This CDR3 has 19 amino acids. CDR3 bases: TGCGCCAGCAGCCCTGGTGGTTCTAGCGGGGCGCTAAGCACAGATACGCAGTATTTT. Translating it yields CASSPGGSSGALSTDTQYF.

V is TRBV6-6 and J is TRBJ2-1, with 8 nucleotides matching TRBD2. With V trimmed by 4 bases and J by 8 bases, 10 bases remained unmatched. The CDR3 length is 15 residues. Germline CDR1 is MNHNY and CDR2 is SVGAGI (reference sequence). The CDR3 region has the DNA TGTGCCAGCAGTTGGTCGGCGGGGGGTAGGGATGAGCAGTTCTTC. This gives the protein CASSWSAGGRDEQFF.

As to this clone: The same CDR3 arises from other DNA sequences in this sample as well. The DNA of the CDR3 is TGTGCCAGCAGCTTGCTGCGAGATCATAGCAATCAGCCCCAGCATTTT. Amino acid sequence: CASSLLRDHSNQPQHF. V and J are TRBV5-6 and TRBJ1-5, with D unclear. V was pared by 1 base and J by 0 bases, with 11 bases between. Germline V lookup: CDR1 SGHDT, CDR2 YYEEEE. The CDR3 covers 16 residues.

The CDR3 DNA is TGTGCCAGCGGCTACAGGGGGCGCAAGGGGGAGACCCAGTACTTC. As protein: CASGYRGRKGETQYF. The chain links TRBV27 to TRBJ2-5, with 9 bases aligning to TRBD1. CDR3 length equals 15 residues. J gave up 5 bases and V 8 bases, and 12 bases lay outside the gene matches. Germline lookup yields CDR1 MNHEY and CDR2 SMNVEV (reference sequence).

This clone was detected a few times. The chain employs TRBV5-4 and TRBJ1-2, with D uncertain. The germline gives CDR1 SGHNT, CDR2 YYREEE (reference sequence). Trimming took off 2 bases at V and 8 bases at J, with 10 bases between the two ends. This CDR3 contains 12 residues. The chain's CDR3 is CASSFATRGYTF. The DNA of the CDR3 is TGTGCCAGCAGCTTTGCAACGAGGGGCTACACCTTC.

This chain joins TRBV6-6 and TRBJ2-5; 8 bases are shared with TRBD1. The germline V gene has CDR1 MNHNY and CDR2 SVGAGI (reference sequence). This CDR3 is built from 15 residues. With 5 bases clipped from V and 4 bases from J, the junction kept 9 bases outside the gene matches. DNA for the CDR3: TGTGCCAGCAGTCCCGCGACAGGGGCAGGAGAGACCCAGTACTTC. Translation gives CASSPATGAGETQYF.

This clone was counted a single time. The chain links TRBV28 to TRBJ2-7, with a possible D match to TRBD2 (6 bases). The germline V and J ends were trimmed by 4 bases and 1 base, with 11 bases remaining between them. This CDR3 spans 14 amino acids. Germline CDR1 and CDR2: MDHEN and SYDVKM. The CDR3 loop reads CASSSGGSSYEQYF. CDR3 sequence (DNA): TGTGCCAGCAGTTCTGGGGGGAGTTCCTACGAGCAGTACTTC.

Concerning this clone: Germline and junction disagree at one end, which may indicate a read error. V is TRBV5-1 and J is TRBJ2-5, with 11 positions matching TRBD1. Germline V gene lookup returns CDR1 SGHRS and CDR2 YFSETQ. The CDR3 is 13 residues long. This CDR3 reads CASSHPQDRGRNF. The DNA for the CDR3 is TGCGCCAGCAGCCACCCTCAGGACAGGGGGCGGAACTTC.

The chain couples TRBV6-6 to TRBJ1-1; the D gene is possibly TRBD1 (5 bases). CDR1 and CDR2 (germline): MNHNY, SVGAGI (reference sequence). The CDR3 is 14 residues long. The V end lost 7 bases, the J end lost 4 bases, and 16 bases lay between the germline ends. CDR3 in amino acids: CASTGVEFSTEAFF. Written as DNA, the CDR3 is TGTGCCAGCACGGGGGTGGAATTCTCCACTGAAGCTTTCTTT.

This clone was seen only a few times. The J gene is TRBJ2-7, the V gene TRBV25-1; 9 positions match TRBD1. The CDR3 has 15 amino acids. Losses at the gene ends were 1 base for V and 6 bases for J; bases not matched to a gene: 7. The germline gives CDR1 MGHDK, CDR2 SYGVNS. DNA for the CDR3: TGTGCCAGCAGTGAATTCGGGACAGGGTCGATCGAGCAGTACTTC. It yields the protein CASSEFGTGSIEQYF.

CDR3: CAWRTWITEAFF. As DNA, the CDR3 is TGTGCCTGGCGGACATGGATCACTGAAGCTTTCTTT. This rearrangement joins TRBV30 to TRBJ1-1, with a possible D match to TRBD1 (5 bases). V was shortened by 5 bases and J by 4 bases, with 11 bases between the two germline ends. CDR3 size: 12 residues. The V gene's germline CDR1 is GTSNPN and CDR2 SVGIG (reference sequence).

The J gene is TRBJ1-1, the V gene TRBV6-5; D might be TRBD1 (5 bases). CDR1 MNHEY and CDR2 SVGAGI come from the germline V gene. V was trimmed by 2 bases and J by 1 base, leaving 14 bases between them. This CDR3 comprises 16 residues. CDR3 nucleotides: TGTGCCAGCAGTTACAGTTCGGCGGACACGAACACTGAAGCTTTCTTT. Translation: CASSYSSADTNTEAFF.

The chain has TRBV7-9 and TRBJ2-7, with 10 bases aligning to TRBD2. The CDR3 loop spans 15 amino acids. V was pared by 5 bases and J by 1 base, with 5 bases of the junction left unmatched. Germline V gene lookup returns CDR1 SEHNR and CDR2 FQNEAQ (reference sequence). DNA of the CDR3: TGTGCCAGCAGCCCCAGCGGGGGGGGATCCTACGAGCAGTACTTC. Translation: CASSPSGGGSYEQYF.

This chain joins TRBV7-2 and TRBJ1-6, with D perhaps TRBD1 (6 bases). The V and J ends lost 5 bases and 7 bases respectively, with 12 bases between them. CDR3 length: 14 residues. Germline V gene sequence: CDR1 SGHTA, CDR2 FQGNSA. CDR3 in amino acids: CASSRQVGNSPLHF. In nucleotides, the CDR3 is TGTGCCAGCAGCCGACAGGTTGGAAATTCACCCCTCCACTTT. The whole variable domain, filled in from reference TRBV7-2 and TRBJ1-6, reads GAGVSQSPSNKVTEKGKDVELRCDPISGHTALYWYRQSLGQGLEFLIYFQGNSAPDKSGLPSDRFSAERTGGSVSTLTIQRTQQEDSAVYLCASSRQVGNSPLHFGNGTRLTVT.

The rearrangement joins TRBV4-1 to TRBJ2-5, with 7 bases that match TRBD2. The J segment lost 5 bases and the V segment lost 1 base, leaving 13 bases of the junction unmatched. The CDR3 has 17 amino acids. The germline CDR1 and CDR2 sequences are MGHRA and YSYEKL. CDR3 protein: CASSQGREGGSRETQYF. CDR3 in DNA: TGCGCCAGCAGCCAAGGAAGGGAGGGTGGGTCACGGGAGACCCAGTACTTC.

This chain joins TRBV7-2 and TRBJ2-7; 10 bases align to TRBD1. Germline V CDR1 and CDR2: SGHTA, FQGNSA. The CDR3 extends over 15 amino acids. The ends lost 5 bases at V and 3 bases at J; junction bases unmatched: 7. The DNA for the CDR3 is TGTGCCAGCAGCACGGAGGGACAGGGGTACTACGAGCAGTACTTC. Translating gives CASSTEGQGYYEQYF.

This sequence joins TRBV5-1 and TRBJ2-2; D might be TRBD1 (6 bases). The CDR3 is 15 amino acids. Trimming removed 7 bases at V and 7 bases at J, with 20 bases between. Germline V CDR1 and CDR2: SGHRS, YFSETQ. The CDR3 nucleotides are TGCGCCAGCGGCGGAACTCTGGACAGATTCGGGGAGCTGTTTTTT. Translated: CASGGTLDRFGELFF.

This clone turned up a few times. In DNA, the CDR3 is TGTGCCAGCAGCATCACAGGGGCTAACTATGGCTACACCTTC. Translating gives CASSITGANYGYTF. This chain uses TRBV5-8 with TRBJ1-2; 7 bases are shared with TRBD1. J lost 0 bases, V lost 4 bases, and 3 bases had no gene match. The germline V gene encodes CDR1 SGHTS and CDR2 YDEGEE. The CDR3 is made up of 14 amino acids.

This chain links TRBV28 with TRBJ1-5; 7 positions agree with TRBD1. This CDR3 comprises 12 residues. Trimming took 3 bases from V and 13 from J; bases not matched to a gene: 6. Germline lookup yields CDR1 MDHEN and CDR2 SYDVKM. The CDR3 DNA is TGTGCCAGCAGTTTGGTGACAGGGACACAGCATTTT. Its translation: CASSLVTGTQHF. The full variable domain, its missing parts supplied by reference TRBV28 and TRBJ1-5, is DVKVTQSSRYLVKRTGEKVFLECVQDMDHENMFWYRQDPGLGLRLIYFSYDVKMKEKGDIPEGYSVSREKKERFSLILESASTNQTSMYLCASSLVTGTQHFGDGTRLSIL.

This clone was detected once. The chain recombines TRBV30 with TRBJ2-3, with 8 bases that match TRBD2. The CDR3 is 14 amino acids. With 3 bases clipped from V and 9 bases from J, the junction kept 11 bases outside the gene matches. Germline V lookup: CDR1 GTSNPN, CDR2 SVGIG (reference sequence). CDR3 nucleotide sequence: TGTGCCTGGAGACCGGGGGGGGCCTATCCGACGCAGTATTTT. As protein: CAWRPGGAYPTQYF. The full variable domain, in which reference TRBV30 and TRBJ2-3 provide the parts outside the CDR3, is SQTIHQWPATLVQPVGSPLSLECTVEGTSNPNLYWYRQAAGRGLQLLFYSVGIGQISSEVPQNLSASRPQDRQFILSSKKLLLSDSGFYLCAWRPGGAYPTQYFGPGTRLTVL.